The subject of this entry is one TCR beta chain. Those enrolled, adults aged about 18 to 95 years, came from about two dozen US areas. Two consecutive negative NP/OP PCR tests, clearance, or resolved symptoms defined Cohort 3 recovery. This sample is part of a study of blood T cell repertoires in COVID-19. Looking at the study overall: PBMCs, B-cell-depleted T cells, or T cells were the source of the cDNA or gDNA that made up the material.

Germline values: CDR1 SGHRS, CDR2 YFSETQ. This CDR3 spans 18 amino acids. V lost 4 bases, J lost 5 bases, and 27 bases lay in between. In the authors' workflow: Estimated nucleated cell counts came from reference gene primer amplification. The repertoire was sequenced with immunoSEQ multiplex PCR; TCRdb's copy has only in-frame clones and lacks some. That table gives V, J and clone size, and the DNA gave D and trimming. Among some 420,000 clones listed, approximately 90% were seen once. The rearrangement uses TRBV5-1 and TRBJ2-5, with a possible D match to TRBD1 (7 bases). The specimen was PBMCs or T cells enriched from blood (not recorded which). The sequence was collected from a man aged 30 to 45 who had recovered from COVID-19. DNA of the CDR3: TGCGCCAGCAGCCGGGGGCCCCCTGGAGTAGCAGGGGGGGAGACCCAGTACTTC. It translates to CASSRGPPGVAGGETQYF.